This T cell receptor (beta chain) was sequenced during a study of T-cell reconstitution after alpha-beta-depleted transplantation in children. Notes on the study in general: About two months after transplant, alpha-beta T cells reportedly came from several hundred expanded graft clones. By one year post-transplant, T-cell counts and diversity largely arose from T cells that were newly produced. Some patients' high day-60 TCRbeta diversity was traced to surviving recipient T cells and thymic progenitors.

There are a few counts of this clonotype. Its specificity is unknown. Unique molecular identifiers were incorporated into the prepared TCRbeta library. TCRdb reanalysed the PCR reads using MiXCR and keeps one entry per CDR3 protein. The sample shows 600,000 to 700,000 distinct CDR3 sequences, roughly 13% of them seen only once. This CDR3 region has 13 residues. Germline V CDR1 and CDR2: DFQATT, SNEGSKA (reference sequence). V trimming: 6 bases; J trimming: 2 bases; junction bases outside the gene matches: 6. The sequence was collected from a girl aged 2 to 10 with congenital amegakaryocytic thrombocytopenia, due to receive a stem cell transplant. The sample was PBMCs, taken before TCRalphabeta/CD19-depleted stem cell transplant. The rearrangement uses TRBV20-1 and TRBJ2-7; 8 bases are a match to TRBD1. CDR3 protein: CSATQGDPYEQYF. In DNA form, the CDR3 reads TGCAGTGCGACACAGGGGGATCCCTACGAGCAGTACTTC.